Listed here are 23 T cell receptor beta chains from one sample, sequenced in a study of blood T cells in healthy people across ages. Combining a sample-barcoded 5' primer with a J-beta primer mix, a second PCR ran for 7 to 11 cycles. TCRdb reanalysed the 5' RACE reads using MiXCR and keeps one entry per CDR3 protein. Here the sample spans some 1 million distinct CDR3 sequences, 45% being singletons. Sequencing was done on a sample of blood. The receptor source for this set is a woman in her fifties or sixties in good health.

This clonotype came up a few times. The rearrangement links TRBV9 to TRBJ2-4; maybe TRBD2 (6 bases). TRBJ2-7 matches the DNA end more closely, so the J call is doubtful. This CDR3 has 17 residues. The germline V gene has CDR1 SGDLS and CDR2 YYNGEE. This CDR3 reads CASSVADLAPRAYEQYF. The CDR3 coding sequence is TGTGCCAGCAGCGTAGCTGACCTAGCGCCCAGAGCCTACGAGCAGTACTTC.

V gene TRBV3-1 combines with J gene TRBJ2-5, with 9 bases aligning to TRBD2. V gave up 6 bases and J gave up 3 bases; unmatched junction bases: 11. Germline V CDR1 and CDR2: LGHDT, YNNKEL (reference sequence). This CDR3 is built from 16 residues. The CDR3 sequence: CASRRELAGGEETQYF. The CDR3 DNA sequence: TGTGCCAGCAGACGCGAACTAGCGGGTGGAGAAGAGACCCAGTACTTC.

The chain is built from TRBV2 and TRBJ2-2; D is undetermined. From germline, CDR1 is SNHLY and CDR2 FYNNEI. V lost 6 bases and J lost 7, with 6 bases in between. The CDR3 contains 11 residues. CDR3 in amino acids: CASRGIGELFF. The DNA of the CDR3 is TGTGCCAGCAGGGGTATCGGGGAGCTGTTTTTT.

This chain uses TRBV12-3 or TRBV12-4 with TRBJ2-1; 8 bases agree with TRBD2. The CDR3 is 15 residues long. Losses at the gene ends were 8 bases for V and 8 bases for J; bases not matched to a gene: 14. The CDR3 here is CASRRAGVSWDEQFF. For the CDR3, the DNA is TGTGCCAGCCGCAGAGCGGGAGTATCTTGGGATGAGCAGTTCTTC.

This clonotype was seen many times. The chain links TRBV6-4 to TRBJ2-3, with 8 positions matching TRBD1. Germline CDR1 is MRHNA and CDR2 is SNTAGT. V was pared by 3 bases and J by 7 bases, with 18 bases of the junction left unmatched. The CDR3 is 18 residues long. In nucleotides, the CDR3 is TGTGCCAGCAGTGAAGCCGGGACAGGCATAACATCAGGGAATACGCAGTATTTT. As protein: CASSEAGTGITSGNTQYF.

The rearrangement joins TRBV5-1 to TRBJ2-1; D gene uncertain. Germline V gene data show CDR1 as SGHRS and CDR2 as YFSETQ. Trimming shortened V by 6 bases and J by 6 bases, and 10 bases separated the two germline ends. The CDR3 sequence is 12 residues long. In nucleotides, the CDR3 is TGCGCCAGCACGCTAGTATCCAATGAGCAGTTCTTC. This translates into CASTLVSNEQFF.

This clonotype was seen many times. The V call is TRBV7-2, the J call TRBJ2-7; D not certain. CDR1 SGHTA and CDR2 FQGNSA come from the germline V gene. The CDR3 length is 13 residues. Between the trimmed V and J ends, which lost 2 bases and 3 bases, there was a span of 8 bases. CDR3 coding DNA: TGTGCCAGCAGCTTAAGGGCGTTCTACGAGCAGTACTTC. This translates into CASSLRAFYEQYF.

This CDR3 reads CASSLAGYTYNEQFF. In nucleotides, the CDR3 is TGTGCCAGCAGCTTAGCGGGATACACCTACAATGAGCAGTTCTTC. The chain combines TRBV7-9 with TRBJ2-1; D ambiguous. Trimming removed 0 bases at V and 2 bases at J, with 8 bases between. CDR3 length: 15 residues. Germline V gives CDR1 SEHNR, CDR2 FQNEAQ (reference sequence). Full variable domain (outside the CDR3, taken from reference TRBV7-9 and TRBJ2-1): DTGVSQNPRHKITKRGQNVTFRCDPISEHNRLYWYRQTLGQGPEFLTYFQNEAQLEKSRLLSDRFSAERPKGSFSTLEIQRTEQGDSAMYLCASSLAGYTYNEQFFGPGTRLTVL.

CDR3 nucleotides: TGCAGTGCCCCCTCGACTAGCGGGAAACAAAATGAGCAGTTCTTC. Translating it yields CSAPSTSGKQNEQFF. The chain recombines TRBV20-1 with TRBJ2-1; 11 bases align to TRBD2. The CDR3 has 15 residues. Germline CDR1 reads DFQATT; CDR2 reads SNEGSKA (reference sequence). V lost 6 bases and J lost 7; bases outside the gene matches: 11.

CDR3 amino acids: CASSDRGQGMFGYTF. The CDR3 DNA follows: TGTGCCAGCAGCGACCGCGGACAGGGGATGTTTGGCTACACCTTC. The chain is built from TRBV9 and TRBJ1-2; 9 bases fit TRBD1. This CDR3 region has 15 residues. Germline assignment: CDR1 SGDLS and CDR2 YYNGEE. J gave up 7 bases and V 3 bases, and 10 bases lay outside the gene matches.

This clonotype was found a few times. The chain couples TRBV15 to TRBJ2-7, with 8 positions matching TRBD2. With 0 bases clipped from V and 2 bases from J, the junction kept 6 bases outside the gene matches. Germline V gene data show CDR1 as LNHNV and CDR2 as YYDKDF (reference sequence). There are 16 residues in the CDR3. The CDR3 protein is CATSRDSVAGTYEQYF. In nucleotides, the CDR3 is TGTGCCACCAGCAGAGATTCGGTAGCGGGGACCTACGAGCAGTACTTC.

This clonotype was seen only a few times. CDR3 DNA: TGTGCCAGCAGGCCTAGCGGATACACAGATACGCAGTATTTT. This translates into CASRPSGYTDTQYF. This chain joins TRBV12-3 or TRBV12-4 and TRBJ2-3; 7 bases agree with TRBD2. This CDR3 is 14 amino acids long. The junction had 5 bases not matched to a gene; V was cut back by 6 bases and J by 2 bases.

The CDR3 coding sequence is TGTGCCAGCAGTTTCGTCGGGACAACAGCAGAGACCCAGTACTTC. Protein product: CASSFVGTTAETQYF. The J gene is TRBJ2-5, the V gene TRBV6-5; the D gene is possibly TRBD1 (6 bases). V was shortened by 4 bases and J by 4 bases, with 16 bases between the two germline ends. This CDR3 is built from 15 residues. The germline CDR1 and CDR2 sequences are MNHEY and SVGAGI.

This sequence joins TRBV20-1 and TRBJ2-3; 10 bases agree with TRBD2. J gave up 5 bases and V 2 bases, and 10 bases lay outside the gene matches. The V gene's germline CDR1 is DFQATT and CDR2 SNEGSKA (reference sequence). CDR3 size: 16 residues. The CDR3 DNA reads TGCAGTGCTAGAAGCCTAGCGGGAGAGGTTGGAGATACGCAGTATTTT. This sequence encodes CSARSLAGEVGDTQYF.

The chain recombines TRBV20-1 with TRBJ2-7, with 8 bases fitting TRBD2. Germline V CDR1 and CDR2: DFQATT, SNEGSKA (reference sequence). V lost 3 bases to trimming and J lost 2 bases; unmatched junction nucleotides: 9. CDR3 size: 15 residues. The CDR3 sequence: CSASPLAGSTYEQYF. In DNA form, the CDR3 reads TGCAGTGCTAGTCCTCTAGCGGGCTCAACCTACGAGCAGTACTTC.

A single count supports this clonotype. The chain links TRBV6-1 to TRBJ2-2; 9 nucleotides align to TRBD1. Germline-derived CDR1 and CDR2 are MNHNS and SASEGT. V lost 4 bases and J lost 0; bases outside the gene matches: 6. The CDR3 has 17 amino acids. The CDR3 loop reads CASSVQGAHSNTGELFF. In DNA, the CDR3 is TGTGCCAGCAGTGTACAGGGGGCCCATTCGAACACCGGGGAGCTGTTTTTT.

The chain is built from TRBV11-2 and TRBJ1-2, with D possibly matching TRBD1 (5 bases). Between the trimmed V and J ends, which lost 1 base and 5 bases, there was a span of 11 bases. Germline loops: CDR1 SGHAT, CDR2 FQNNGV. This CDR3 is 14 amino acids long. This CDR3 is CASSLAQGWYGYTF. The CDR3, as DNA: TGTGCCAGCAGCTTAGCTCAGGGTTGGTATGGCTACACCTTC.

The chain couples TRBV6-1 to TRBJ2-4; D might be TRBD1 or TRBD2, each matching 5 bases. V lost 0 bases and J 13 bases, leaving 19 bases between the germline ends. Germline lookup yields CDR1 MNHNS and CDR2 SASEGT. The CDR3 sequence is 15 residues long. The DNA for the CDR3 is TGTGCCAGCAGTGAAGCAGCCGGGGCCACGAGGGAGCAGTACTTC. Amino acids: CASSEAAGATREQYF.

This clonotype was seen repeatedly, ten times or more. A read error may explain this, as a much larger clone is one base away. The chain joins TRBV6-2 or TRBV6-3 to TRBJ2-7, with TRBD2 matching over 7 bases. With V trimmed by 2 bases and J by 6 bases, 10 bases remained unmatched. The V gene's germline CDR1 is MNHEY and CDR2 SVGEGT. CDR3 size: 15 residues. The CDR3 region is CASSYASGMEAEQYF. CDR3 coding DNA: TGTGCCAGCAGTTACGCGAGCGGGATGGAAGCCGAGCAGTACTTC.

The rearrangement uses TRBV2 and TRBJ2-3; D possibly corresponds to TRBD2 (6 bases). The CDR3 spans 13 residues. V was shortened by 10 bases and J by 9 bases, with 20 bases between the two germline ends. Germline V gene lookup returns CDR1 SNHLY and CDR2 FYNNEI. In DNA, the CDR3 is TGTGCCAACAGCCGGGACTCTGCCCTAACGCAGTATTTT. This encodes CANSRDSALTQYF.

This clonotype occurred a few times. The rearrangement uses TRBV6-1 and TRBJ2-7; possibly TRBD1 for D (6 bases). Germline lookup yields CDR1 MNHNS and CDR2 SASEGT. V lost 7 bases and J lost 0, with 13 bases in between. The CDR3 loop spans 14 amino acids. CDR3 nucleotides: TGTGCCAGCATTCGAGACAGGAACTCCTACGAGCAGTACTTC. Translating gives CASIRDRNSYEQYF.

This clonotype came up once. V and J are TRBV9 and TRBJ2-7; unclear D gene. Germline V gene data show CDR1 as SGDLS and CDR2 as YYNGEE. CDR3 length equals 13 residues. The V gene lost 3 bases and the J gene lost 7 bases, with 14 bases spanning the gap. CDR3 sequence reads: CASSADPHGEQYF. The CDR3 DNA follows: TGTGCCAGCAGCGCCGACCCCCATGGTGAGCAGTACTTC.

This clonotype turned up a few times. This sequence joins TRBV3-1 and TRBJ1-2; D may be TRBD1 (5 bases). Trimming removed 4 bases at V and 4 bases at J, with 10 bases between. The CDR3 has 13 amino acids. The germline CDR1 and CDR2 sequences are LGHDT and YNNKEL (reference sequence). CDR3 amino acids: CASSPTASYGYTF. The CDR3 DNA is TGTGCCAGCAGCCCGACAGCGTCCTATGGCTACACCTTC.